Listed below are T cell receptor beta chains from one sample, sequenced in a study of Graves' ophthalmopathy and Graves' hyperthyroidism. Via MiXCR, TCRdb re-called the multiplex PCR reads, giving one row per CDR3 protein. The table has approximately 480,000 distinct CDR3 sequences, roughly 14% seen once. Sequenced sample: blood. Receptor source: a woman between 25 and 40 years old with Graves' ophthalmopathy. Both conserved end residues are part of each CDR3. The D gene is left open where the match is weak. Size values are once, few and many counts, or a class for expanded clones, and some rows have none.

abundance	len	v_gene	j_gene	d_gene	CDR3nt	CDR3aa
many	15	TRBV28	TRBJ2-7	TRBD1	TGTGCCAGCAGTTCGTCCGGGACAGGGATCTACGAGCAGTACTTC	CASSSSGTGIYEQYF
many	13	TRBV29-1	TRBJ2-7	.	TGCAGCGTTGATTGGGCAGTAAGGCCCGAGCAGTACTTC	CSVDWAVRPEQYF
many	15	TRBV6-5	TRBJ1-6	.	TGTGCCAGCAGTTACTCGAACAGCTTCTCTTCACCCCTCCACTTT	CASSYSNSFSSPLHF
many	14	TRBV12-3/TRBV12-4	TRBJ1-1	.	TGTGCCAGCAGTTTAGGGCAGGGGACGGCTGAAGCTTTCTTT	CASSLGQGTAEAFF
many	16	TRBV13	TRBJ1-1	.	TGTGCCAGCAGTCACAATGTAATAAGGGAGAACACTGAAGCTTTCTTT	CASSHNVIRENTEAFF
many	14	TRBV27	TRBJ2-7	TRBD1	TGTGCCAGCAGTTTATCGACAGGGGCCTTCGAGCAGTACTTC	CASSLSTGAFEQYF
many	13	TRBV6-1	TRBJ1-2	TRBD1	TGTGCCAGCAGCCAGGGGGTTCGGAGTGGCTACACCTTC	CASSQGVRSGYTF
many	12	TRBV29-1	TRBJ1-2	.	TGCAGCGTAGAGCAGGGAGTCTATGGCTACACCTTC	CSVEQGVYGYTF
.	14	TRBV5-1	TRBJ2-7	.	TGCGCCAGCAGCCAGGAGGGCAGGGCCTACGAGCAGTACTTC	CASSQEGRAYEQYF
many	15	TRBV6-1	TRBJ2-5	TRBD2	TGTGCCAGCAGTGAAGCGGCGGGGGAGCAAGAGACCCAGTACTTC	CASSEAAGEQETQYF
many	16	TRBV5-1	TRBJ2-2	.	TGCGCCAGCAGCCCACAGGGGGGGCGTTTCACCGGGGAGCTGTTTTTT	CASSPQGGRFTGELFF